Listed here are 23 T cell receptor beta chains from one sample, sequenced in a study of T cell responses to AZD1222 COVID-19 vaccine. The data were produced by immunoSEQ multiplex PCR, yet TCRdb's version contains in-frame clones alone and is incomplete. This sample yields tens of thousands of clones, of which under 95% are seen a single time; about 20% belongs to the top ten. The sequenced sample was peripheral blood, obtained on day 0 of AZD1222 vaccination. These TCRs come from an adult in good health.

V and J are TRBV12-5 and TRBJ1-4; D gene ambiguous. Germline V lookup: CDR1 LGHNT, CDR2 FRNRAP. The germline V and J ends were trimmed by 0 bases and 5 bases, with 7 bases remaining between them. CDR3 length equals 14 residues. In DNA, the CDR3 is TGTGCTAGTGGTTTGGTGGGGTCCAATGAAAAACTGTTTTTT. Residues: CASGLVGSNEKLFF. The full variable domain, completed using reference TRBV12-5 and TRBJ1-4, is DARVTQTPRHKVTEMGQEVTMRCQPILGHNTVFWYRQTMMQGLELLAYFRNRAPLDDSGMPKDRFSAEMPDATLATLKIQPSEPRDSAVYFCASGLVGSNEKLFFGSGTQLSVL.

As to this clone: One end of the junction varies from germline; a read error may be responsible. The chain carries TRBV7-9 and TRBJ1-2, with 7 bases identical to TRBD1. Germline V CDR1 and CDR2: SEHNR, FQNEAQ (reference sequence). There are 13 residues in the CDR3. CDR3 in amino acids: CASSFLELGQLHF. The CDR3 nucleotides read TGTGCCAGCAGCTTTTTGGAACTGGGACAGCTACACTTC.

V gene TRBV9 combines with J gene TRBJ2-3; the D gene is possibly TRBD1 (6 bases). Between the trimmed V and J ends, which lost 7 bases and 1 base, there was a span of 10 bases. The germline V gene encodes CDR1 SGDLS and CDR2 YYNGEE. This CDR3 spans 13 amino acids. CDR3 DNA: TGTGCCAGCGGGGCAGGGGGCACAGATACGCAGTATTTT. It encodes CASGAGGTDTQYF.

The chain is built from TRBV7-9 and TRBJ1-6, with a tentative D call TRBD1 (5 bases). V was clipped by 4 bases and J by 7 bases, with 14 bases between them. This CDR3 has 15 amino acids. Germline CDR1 and CDR2: SEHNR and FQNEAQ (reference sequence). The CDR3 spells CASSYRDGRNSPLHF. Here the CDR3 DNA reads TGTGCCAGCAGCTACCGGGACGGAAGAAATTCACCCCTCCACTTT.

The chain carries TRBV7-9 and TRBJ1-1, with 9 bases lining up with TRBD1. The CDR3 spans 16 residues. CDR1 is SEHNR and CDR2 is FQNEAQ in the germline V gene (reference sequence). V lost 4 bases, J lost 1 base, and 7 bases stayed unmatched. The CDR3 loop reads CASSSYRGRKNTEAFF. CDR3 DNA sequence: TGTGCCAGCAGCTCCTACAGGGGGCGGAAGAACACTGAAGCTTTCTTT.

The chain is built from TRBV18 and TRBJ1-6; the D is unclear. CDR1 and CDR2 from the germline V gene are KGHSH and LQKENI. The CDR3 has 14 amino acids. V shed 2 bases and J shed 9 bases, with 11 bases lying between them. Written as DNA, the CDR3 is TGTGCCAGCTCACCAGAAGGCGTTGGTTCACCCCTCCACTTT. Translating gives CASSPEGVGSPLHF.

The CDR3 bases are TGTGCCAGCAGCCCCGGGACGCATCAAGAGACCCAGTACTTC. Translation gives CASSPGTHQETQYF. The V gene is TRBV7-9, the J gene TRBJ2-5, with D possibly being TRBD1 or TRBD2 (5 bases each). The CDR3 loop spans 14 amino acids. Germline V gene sequence: CDR1 SEHNR, CDR2 FQNEAQ (reference sequence). V was trimmed by 5 bases and J by 2 bases, leaving 12 bases between them.

The rearrangement uses TRBV13 and TRBJ2-3, with 7 bases lining up with TRBD2. Unmatched junction bases numbered 13, after V lost 4 bases and J lost 0 bases. Germline V gives CDR1 PRHDT, CDR2 FYEKMQ (reference sequence). The CDR3 totals 18 residues. CDR3 bases: TGTGCCAGCAGCTCTCACCTCCCCCCGGGGGGAAGCACAGATACGCAGTATTTT. Protein sequence: CASSSHLPPGGSTDTQYF.

The chain has TRBV6-4 and TRBJ2-7; the D is unclear. Trimming stripped 2 bases from V and 3 bases from J, with 8 bases between. The CDR3 is 13 residues long. The germline V gene has CDR1 MRHNA and CDR2 SNTAGT. The DNA of the CDR3 is TGTGCCAGCAGTGACGCGGTTTACTACGAGCAGTACTTC. Amino acids: CASSDAVYYEQYF.

The rearrangement joins TRBV9 to TRBJ2-7, with 8 bases matching TRBD1. The CDR3 totals 14 residues. Unmatched junction bases numbered 4, after V lost 4 bases and J lost 1 base. The germline CDR1 and CDR2 sequences are SGDLS and YYNGEE. This CDR3 reads CASSRGQGSYEQYF. CDR3 nucleotide sequence: TGTGCCAGCAGCCGAGGACAGGGATCCTACGAGCAGTACTTC.

The rearrangement joins TRBV12-3 or TRBV12-4 to TRBJ2-1; D uncertain. The CDR3 spans 12 residues. The V end was cut by 3 bases, the J end by 10 bases, with 10 bases between. The CDR3 spells CASSLIMFEQFF. The CDR3 bases are TGTGCCAGCAGTTTGATCATGTTCGAGCAGTTCTTC.

V usage is TRBV20-1 and J usage is TRBJ2-5; D not certain. The germline V gene encodes CDR1 DFQATT and CDR2 SNEGSKA (reference sequence). This CDR3 comprises 11 residues. V dropped 5 bases and J dropped 4 bases, with 8 bases sitting between them. CDR3 nucleotides: TGCAGTGCTTGGAGAGTAGAGACCCAGTACTTC. Protein sequence: CSAWRVETQYF.

V is TRBV7-3 and J is TRBJ1-4, with D unclear. This CDR3 has 13 residues. V shed 4 bases and J shed 2 bases, with 5 bases lying between them. Per germline, CDR1 SGHTA and CDR2 FQGTGA. The CDR3 reads CASSSYTNEKLFF. In nucleotides, the CDR3 is TGTGCCAGCAGCTCCTACACTAATGAAAAACTGTTTTTT.

The chain employs TRBV6-2 or TRBV6-3 and TRBJ1-6; D is ambiguous. CDR3 size: 13 residues. Trimming cost V 7 bases and J 6 bases, with 10 bases left between them. Germline values: CDR1 MNHEY, CDR2 SVGEGT. DNA for the CDR3: TGTGCCAGCATCCCGAGGGTTAATTCACCCCTCCACTTT. Amino acid sequence: CASIPRVNSPLHF.

V usage is TRBV9 and J usage is TRBJ2-3; no clear D gene. Trimming took off 3 bases at V and 2 bases at J, with 7 bases between the two ends. The germline CDR1 and CDR2 sequences are SGDLS and YYNGEE. This CDR3 region has 13 residues. The CDR3 is CASSGYATDTQYF. In nucleotides, the CDR3 is TGTGCCAGCAGCGGGTATGCCACAGATACGCAGTATTTT.

The V gene is TRBV7-2, the J gene TRBJ1-4; D not certain. Germline assignment: CDR1 SGHTA and CDR2 FQGNSA. CDR3 length: 13 residues. V lost 7 bases to trimming and J lost 0 bases, with 6 bases between them. CDR3 sequence: CASKRSTNEKLFF. For the CDR3, the DNA is TGTGCCAGCAAGAGGTCAACTAATGAAAAACTGTTTTTT.

The chain employs TRBV19 and TRBJ2-3; no clear D gene. The CDR3 covers 18 residues. With 6 bases removed from V and 0 bases from J, the gap between germline ends came to 22 bases. Germline V gene lookup returns CDR1 LNHDA and CDR2 SQIVND (reference sequence). CDR3 region: CASRGVYGGQLSTDTQYF. CDR3 coding DNA: TGTGCCAGTAGAGGCGTTTACGGTGGCCAGCTAAGCACAGATACGCAGTATTTT.

This chain joins TRBV30 and TRBJ1-5; 7 bases agree with TRBD1. The V segment lost 4 bases and the J segment 2 bases; nucleotides outside the gene matches: 8. From germline, CDR1 is GTSNPN and CDR2 SVGIG (reference sequence). CDR3 size: 15 residues. The CDR3 region is CAWTPGTERNQPQHF. CDR3 nucleotides: TGTGCCTGGACCCCCGGGACAGAGCGCAATCAGCCCCAGCATTTT.

With respect to this clone: Germline and junction disagree at one end, which may indicate a read error. This chain uses TRBV7-2 with TRBJ2-3, with D perhaps being TRBD1 or TRBD2 (6 bases each). There are 15 residues in the CDR3. The germline CDR1 and CDR2 sequences are SGHTA and FQGNSA. The CDR3 here is CASSLRGGDTDAQYF. The CDR3 coding sequence is TGTGCCAGCAGCTTACGAGGCGGGGACACAGATGCGCAGTATTTT.

The V and J genes are TRBV18 and TRBJ1-6, with D hard to call. Germline CDR1 reads KGHSH; CDR2 reads LQKENI. The CDR3 length is 16 residues. The ends were cut back, 6 bases at V and 7 bases at J, with 19 bases in the middle. CDR3 sequence (DNA): TGTGCCAGCTCTCCCGGACCGACCCTAGGAAATTCACCCCTCCACTTT. Translated, it gives CASSPGPTLGNSPLHF.

The chain has TRBV6-2 or TRBV6-3 and TRBJ1-1; the D is unclear. Germline CDR1 MNHEY, CDR2 SVGEGT. This CDR3 comprises 16 residues. Deletions cut 5 bases from V and 0 bases from J, with 16 bases between. CDR3 nucleotides: TGTGCCAGCAGTCCCGGGCCTTTGGCGATGAACACTGAAGCTTTCTTT. Residues: CASSPGPLAMNTEAFF.

V usage is TRBV3-1 (or the pseudogene TRBV3-2) and J usage is TRBJ2-5; maybe TRBD1 (6 bases). Deletions cut 4 bases from V and 5 bases from J, with 17 bases between. This CDR3 spans 15 amino acids. Germline V lookup: CDR1 LGHDT, CDR2 YNNKEL (reference sequence). The CDR3 sequence: CASSPLTGIWETQYF. The CDR3 bases are TGTGCCAGCAGCCCCCTAACAGGGATCTGGGAGACCCAGTACTTC.

J is TRBJ1-6 and V is TRBV6-5; D is perhaps TRBD1 (6 bases). CDR3 size: 15 residues. The V and J ends lost 6 bases and 7 bases respectively, with 16 bases between them. Germline loops: CDR1 MNHEY, CDR2 SVGAGI. The CDR3 is CASSLQGGGNSPLHF. The CDR3 nucleotides read TGTGCCAGCAGCTTACAGGGAGGCGGGAATTCACCCCTCCACTTT.